The 6 T cell receptor beta chains in this list originate from one sample, sequenced in a study of cytomegalovirus exposure and HLA in healthy donors. Researchers ran the PCR with 60 Vbeta and 13 Jbeta primers. Sequencing was performed with immunoSEQ multiplex PCR; in TCRdb, only in-frame clones are kept and a portion is missing. Seen here are approximately 100,000 clones, approximately 80% observed once, and the top ten hold around 5%. The sample was PBMCs. These receptors came from a woman aged 40 to 49 in good health and CMV-seronegative.

This sequence joins TRBV10-3 and TRBJ2-7; 9 positions match TRBD1. Unmatched junction bases numbered 4, after V lost 6 bases and J lost 1 base. The CDR3 contains 14 residues. Germline assignment: CDR1 ENHRY and CDR2 SYGVKD. CDR3 region: CAIRPGQGSYEQYF. The CDR3 DNA reads TGTGCCATCAGACCGGGACAGGGTTCCTACGAGCAGTACTTC.

This clone was recorded a few times. The chain combines TRBV4-2 with TRBJ2-1, with 14 bases that match TRBD2. The length of the CDR3 is 16 residues. Germline V lookup: CDR1 LGHNA, CDR2 YNFKEQ. The V and J ends lost 3 bases and 7 bases, in that order; junction bases with no gene match: 5. CDR3 amino acids: CASSHERTSGGNEQFF. The CDR3 DNA follows: TGTGCCAGCAGCCACGAAAGGACTAGCGGGGGGAATGAGCAGTTCTTC.

The sample holds one count of this clone. The chain carries TRBV10-3 and TRBJ2-1; 13 positions agree with TRBD2. The length of the CDR3 is 15 residues. The V gene end was trimmed by 2 bases and the J gene end by 10 bases; junction bases not matched to a gene: 5. The germline CDR1 and CDR2 sequences are ENHRY and SYGVKD. The chain's CDR3 is CAISERLAGGDEQFF. In nucleotides, the CDR3 is TGTGCCATCAGTGAGCGACTAGCGGGGGGTGACGAGCAGTTCTTC.

The rearrangement joins TRBV25-1 to TRBJ2-2; D gene ambiguous. The CDR3 is 13 residues long. V lost 3 bases, J lost 5 bases, and 7 bases lay in between. Germline V gene lookup returns CDR1 MGHDK and CDR2 SYGVNS. CDR3 bases: TGTGCCAGCAGTGACCGTGTGACCGGGGAGCTGTTTTTT. As protein: CASSDRVTGELFF. Using reference TRBV25-1 and TRBJ2-2 for the parts outside the CDR3, the full variable domain is EADIYQTPRYLVIGTGKKITLECSQTMGHDKMYWYQQDPGMELHLIHYSYGVNSTEKGDLSSESTVSRIRTEHFPLTLESARPSHTSQYLCASSDRVTGELFFGEGSRLTVL.

The rearrangement joins TRBV4-1 to TRBJ1-5, with D perhaps matching TRBD1 (5 bases). Germline CDR1 MGHRA, CDR2 YSYEKL. The CDR3 loop spans 14 amino acids. V was trimmed by 0 bases and J by 9 bases, leaving 12 bases between them. The CDR3 coding sequence is TGCGCCAGCAGCCAAGACGGGGGAGCTAGGCCCCAGCATTTT. Translation: CASSQDGGARPQHF.

The chain uses TRBV6-6 and TRBJ2-7, with D unclear. The CDR3 length is 13 residues. The V and J ends lost 8 bases and 0 bases respectively, with 11 bases between them. The germline gives CDR1 MNHNY, CDR2 SVGAGI (reference sequence). The CDR3 region is CASSARSSYEQYF. DNA of the CDR3: TGTGCCAGCTCAGCTAGAAGCTCCTACGAGCAGTACTTC.